This T cell receptor beta chain was retrieved from a study of vaccination effects on CD4 cells after COVID-19. Regarding this clone: The antigen remains unidentified.

TCRdb's copy holds only in-frame clones and misses some; the assay was immunoSEQ multiplex PCR. The sample holds about 70,000 clones; roughly 73% are singletons and the top ten take about 5%. With 6 bases clipped from V and 7 bases from J, the junction kept 11 bases outside the gene matches. Germline V gives CDR1 SGHTA, CDR2 FQGNSA. The CDR3 consists of 15 residues. Antigen-specific CD4+ T cells expanded by the ViraFEST assay with viral peptide pools were then sequenced. With roughly 10 days of culture completed, CD4+ T cells were isolated. This person's SARS-CoV-2 infection, confirmed by PCR, occurred between March and December 2020.

This sequence joins TRBV7-2 and TRBJ1-4; 7 nucleotides line up with TRBD1. Specimen: CD4+ T cells from PBMCs cultured with HIV peptides, collected before COVID-19 vaccination. The subset denotes: HIV-1 Nef peptide pool negative control/reference culture. This receptor was taken from a human donor who had a prior SARS-CoV-2 infection. In DNA form, the CDR3 reads TGTGCCAGCAGGACAGGGCTCGGAGGTTTTGAAAAACTGTTTTTT. It yields the protein CASRTGLGGFEKLFF.